The entry below describes one TCR beta chain. What it recognizes is unknown. TCRdb independently ran MiXCR on the 5' RACE reads; one entry per CDR3 protein. The data contain 450,000 to 550,000 distinct CDR3 sequences, just over 20% of them seen just once; the ten biggest clones take up about 15%. The CDR3 runs to 12 residues. The germline V gene encodes CDR1 SGDLS and CDR2 YYNGEE. V shed 6 bases and J shed 2 bases, with 7 bases lying between them. This entry is derived from a study of T cells after yellow fever vaccination. General observations from the study: By day 5 rather than day 15, the secondary response had peaked, though it was weaker. After the booster, 95% to 98% of CD4 and roughly nine tenths of CD8 primary-response clones were re-detected. Contaminating bulk clonotypes could be abundant in FACS-sorted repertoires.

This sequence joins TRBV9 and TRBJ2-3; D not certain. This sample comprised PBMCs, obtained roughly 23 days after the first yellow fever vaccination. This clonotype originated in a man between 18 and 35 years old who received the YFV17D yellow fever vaccine. The CDR3 bases are TGTGCCAGCACCTCAGACACAGATACGCAGTATTTT. It specifies CASTSDTDTQYF.